Sequencing of this T cell receptor beta chain was carried out in a study of early stage breast cancer tumors. Using immunoSEQ multiplex PCR, the repertoire was profiled, and TCRdb retains in-frame clones only, with some absent. Of tens of thousands of clones listed, roughly 72% were seen once; the top ten hold roughly 6.1%. The TCR sequence derives from a person between 60 and 69 years old with breast cancer. Sequences were obtained from blood.

The DNA for the CDR3 is TGTGCCAGCAGTGAAGCGTGGACTAGCGGGACTCTCCATGAGCAGTTCTTC. Amino acid sequence: CASSEAWTSGTLHEQFF. This chain links TRBV2 with TRBJ2-1; 12 bases match TRBD2. V was clipped by 0 bases and J by 8 bases; unmatched bases: 8. The CDR3 length is 17 residues. Per the germline V gene, CDR1 is SNHLY and CDR2 is FYNNEI.